This T cell receptor beta chain appears in the sequencing data of a study of response to subunit inactivated influenza vaccine. CDR1 LGHDT and CDR2 YNNKEL come from the germline V gene (reference sequence). This CDR3 is 16 amino acids long. Trimming cost V 0 bases and J 4 bases; bases outside gene matches: 6. Study results and caveats: The authors offered the suggestion that each seasonal influenza vaccination recruits few new T cells.

In TCRdb, the RT-PCR reads were re-called with MiXCR into one record per CDR3 protein. The sample yields around 190,000 distinct CDR3 sequences, around 15% seen once. This clonotype was counted a few times. Its antigen is as yet unknown. Sequencing was performed on CD8+ T cells sorted from PBMCs, taken roughly 5 days after vaccination. This sequence joins TRBV3-1 and TRBJ1-2, with 9 bases matching TRBD1. The source of this sequence is a man aged 50 to 60 who received an inactivated influenza vaccine. CDR3 sequence (DNA): TGTGCCAGCAGCCAAGAGACAGGGGGTTTCCCCTATGGCTACACCTTC. Its protein is CASSQETGGFPYGYTF.